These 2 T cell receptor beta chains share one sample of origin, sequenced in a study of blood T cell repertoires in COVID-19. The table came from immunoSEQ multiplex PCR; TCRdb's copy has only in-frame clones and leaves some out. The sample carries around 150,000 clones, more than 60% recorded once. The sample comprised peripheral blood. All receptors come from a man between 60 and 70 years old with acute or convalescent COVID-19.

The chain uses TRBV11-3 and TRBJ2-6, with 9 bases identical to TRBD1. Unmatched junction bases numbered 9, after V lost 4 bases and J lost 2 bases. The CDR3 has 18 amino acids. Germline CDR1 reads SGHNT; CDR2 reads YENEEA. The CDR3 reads CASSSSTGGKTGANVLTF. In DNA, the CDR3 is TGTGCCAGCAGCTCCTCGACAGGGGGAAAAACTGGGGCCAACGTCCTGACTTTC.

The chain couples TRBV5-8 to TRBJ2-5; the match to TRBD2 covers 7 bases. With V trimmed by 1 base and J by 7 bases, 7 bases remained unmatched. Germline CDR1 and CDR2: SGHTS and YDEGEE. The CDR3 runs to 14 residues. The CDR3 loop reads CASSLSSGSGTQYF. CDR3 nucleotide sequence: TGTGCCAGCAGCTTGTCTAGCGGCTCGGGGACCCAGTACTTC.